The entry that follows covers one TCR beta chain sequence. What it binds is unknown. This record comes from a study of lymphopenia after photon versus proton radiotherapy. CDR3 size: 15 residues. V was pared by 5 bases and J by 7 bases, with 10 bases of the junction left unmatched. In germline, CDR1 is LNHDA, CDR2 SQIVND (reference sequence). Overall study findings and caveats: Larger post-nadir TCR diversity loss correlated inversely with survival in deceased patients. After the lymphocyte nadir, photon-treated repertoires showed oligoclonal expansion, especially of CD8+ Temra cells. Photon-treated patients lost naive T cells and TCR diversity; proton-treated stayed stable.

Profiled with immunoSEQ multiplex PCR; TCRdb holds only in-frame clones, not every one. This sample has about 42,000 clones, with over 75% found just once. Sequences were derived from peripheral blood, sampled from a patient treated with proton-based radiotherapy. The TCR comes from an older woman with pancreatic cancer. The chain carries TRBV19 and TRBJ2-1; 8 positions match TRBD2. CDR3 protein: CASSAPGTRINEQFF. The CDR3 DNA is TGTGCCAGTAGTGCACCCGGGACTAGAATAAATGAGCAGTTCTTC.